The 10 T cell receptor beta chains listed next were all sequenced from one sample in a study of shared clonotypes between healthy human individuals (TCRdb year 2020). The library relied on the immunoSEQ multiplex PCR assay. This is the immuneACCESS table as TCRdb keeps it, with only in-frame sequences that have V and J called. A part of the clones is gone; compared with another copy, unresolved V genes explain less than half, and the rest is unexplained. The sample contains about 2.3 million clones, 85% to 95% of them found a single time. The ten largest clonotypes hold about 0.36% of the sample. Source material: naive CD4+ T cells from PBMCs. Explained via the paper, the cell subset or site label denotes: CD45RA+ positively selected. These TCRs come from a young man in good health. Some clones in this sample may be carry-over from other donors' samples.

Here the CDR3 DNA reads TGTGCCAGCACCGAGCCCTACGAGCAGTACTTC. Protein sequence: CASTEPYEQYF. The V gene is TRBV2, the J gene TRBJ2-7; D remains ambiguous. There are 11 residues in the CDR3. Looked up from germline, CDR1 is SNHLY and CDR2 is FYNNEI. V lost 7 bases and J 2 bases, leaving 6 bases between the germline ends.

The rearrangement links TRBV30 to TRBJ1-1; 7 positions agree with TRBD1. Per the germline V gene, CDR1 is GTSNPN and CDR2 is SVGIG (reference sequence). The V and J ends lost 3 bases and 1 base, in that order; junction bases with no gene match: 5. The CDR3 is 14 amino acids. The CDR3 DNA reads as TGTGCCTGGAGAACTACAGGGGCGAACACTGAAGCTTTCTTT. It codes for CAWRTTGANTEAFF.

This clone was recorded only once. The V gene is TRBV28, the J gene TRBJ1-1, with D possibly TRBD1 on 6 matching bases. Germline CDR1 reads MDHEN; CDR2 reads SYDVKM. The CDR3 runs to 14 residues. Trimming removed 4 bases at V and 5 bases at J, with 14 bases between. The CDR3 nucleotides are TGTGCCAGCAGTTCCAATACAGGGTGGACTGAAGCTTTCTTT. Its protein is CASSSNTGWTEAFF.

This chain links TRBV7-8 with TRBJ2-1; D gene ambiguous. The CDR3 sequence is 15 residues long. CDR1 and CDR2 (germline): SGHVS, FQNEAQ. The V and J ends lost 2 bases and 2 bases respectively, with 10 bases between them. As DNA, the CDR3 is TGTGCCAGCAGCTTAACCCCCGCAACCTACAATGAGCAGTTCTTC. As protein: CASSLTPATYNEQFF.

The gene calls are TRBV10-3 and TRBJ2-5, with a possible D match to TRBD2 (5 bases). The CDR3 covers 14 residues. From germline, CDR1 is ENHRY and CDR2 SYGVKD. Between the trimmed V and J ends, which lost 5 bases and 5 bases, there was a span of 15 bases. The CDR3 sequence is CAISPGPGKETQYF. The CDR3 DNA is TGTGCCATCAGTCCCGGCCCGGGGAAGGAGACCCAGTACTTC.

This clone has just one count. J is TRBJ1-5 and V is TRBV9; D is undetermined. V was pared by 0 bases and J by 0 bases, with 10 bases between. The germline CDR1 and CDR2 sequences are SGDLS and YYNGEE. CDR3 length: 16 residues. CDR3 sequence (DNA): TGTGCCAGCAGCGTAGGGGCACCCAATAGCAATCAGCCCCAGCATTTT. Protein product: CASSVGAPNSNQPQHF.

As concerns this clone: The sample has other DNA sequences that encode this CDR3 too. The chain recombines TRBV7-3 with TRBJ2-6; D gene unclear. The length of the CDR3 is 13 residues. Germline-derived CDR1 and CDR2 are SGHTA and FQGTGA. V lost 3 bases and J lost 1, with 1 base in between. CDR3 sequence reads: CASSFSGANVLTF. CDR3 nucleotides: TGTGCCAGCAGCTTTTCTGGGGCCAACGTCCTGACTTTC.

The V and J genes are TRBV10-3 and TRBJ1-1; no definite D call. Germline assignment: CDR1 ENHRY and CDR2 SYGVKD. Trimming took off 5 bases at V and 0 bases at J, with 7 bases between the two ends. CDR3 length: 13 residues. CDR3 protein: CAISPLMNTEAFF. CDR3 coding DNA: TGTGCCATCAGTCCTCTTATGAACACTGAAGCTTTCTTT.

The genes are TRBV27 and TRBJ1-6; D is perhaps TRBD1 (6 bases). Trimming pared 6 bases from V and 9 bases from J, leaving 15 bases between. The CDR3 consists of 14 residues. Germline V gene sequence: CDR1 MNHEY, CDR2 SMNVEV (reference sequence). The CDR3 DNA reads as TGTGCCAGCAGCCTCCCAGGGGCTAGTTCACCCCTCCACTTT. Amino acids: CASSLPGASSPLHF.

This clone has only one observation. The rearrangement links TRBV28 to TRBJ1-4, with D unclear. The V gene lost 6 bases and the J gene lost 4 bases, with 9 bases spanning the gap. Germline V gene lookup returns CDR1 MDHEN and CDR2 SYDVKM. This CDR3 is 13 amino acids long. The CDR3 region has the DNA TGTGCCAGCAGGAGGGTCCTTAATGAAAAACTGTTTTTT. Translating gives CASRRVLNEKLFF.